This T cell receptor beta chain was captured in a study of T cell responses to AZD1222 COVID-19 vaccine. Study findings and constraints: Nearly half of unique spike-specific TCRs reportedly avoided B.1.351 and B.1.1.7 mutated regions.

Comments on this clone: Antigen: not known.

TCRdb's table, derived via immunoSEQ multiplex PCR, lists solely in-frame clones and lacks some. The sample lists 150,000 to 190,000 clones, approximately 90% occurring once. The CDR3 is 15 residues long. Per the germline V gene, CDR1 is MNHEY and CDR2 is SMNVEV (reference sequence). J was trimmed by 10 bases and V by 0 bases; bases with no gene match: 3. This receptor was taken from an adult in good health. The material sequenced was peripheral blood, taken on day 0 of AZD1222 vaccination. V usage is TRBV27 and J usage is TRBJ1-6, with 10 bases that match TRBD1. The CDR3 coding sequence is TGTGCCAGCAGTTTATCCCCGGACAGGGGGTCACCCCTCCACTTT. Amino acid sequence: CASSLSPDRGSPLHF.